The TCR beta chain under discussion was sequenced for a study of lung T cells in sarcoidosis with Löfgren's syndrome. Study-wide results and limits: TRBV2 was the preferred pairing partner of TRAV12-1, with similar CDR3s.

TCRdb analysed the reads with MiXCR anew, one entry per CDR3 protein. The sample carries about 19,000 distinct CDR3 sequences, around 20% recorded once. This clonotype was seen only a few times. Its antigen remains unidentified. Germline CDR1 reads SGHTA; CDR2 reads FQGTGA. The CDR3 loop spans 13 amino acids. V lost 5 bases and J lost 2, with 9 bases in between. The TCR originated in a human donor with sarcoidosis (Löfgren's syndrome or another form), or a control subject (not recorded which). The chain carries TRBV7-3 and TRBJ2-5; D is unclear. Sequencing used CD4+ T cells from bronchoalveolar lavage. The CDR3 sequence is CASSPSRQETQYF. The DNA for the CDR3 is TGTGCCAGCAGCCCCTCGAGGCAAGAGACCCAGTACTTC. Filled out from reference TRBV7-3 and TRBJ2-5, the complete variable domain reads GAGVSQTPSNKVTEKGKYVELRCDPISGHTALYWYRQSLGQGPEFLIYFQGTGAADDSGLPNDRFFAVRPEGSVSTLKIQRTERGDSAVYLCASSPSRQETQYFGPGTRLLVL.